What follows describes a single TCR beta chain. V shed 4 bases and J shed 0 bases, with 9 bases lying between them. The CDR3 sequence is 14 residues long. Germline CDR1 reads LGHDT; CDR2 reads YNNKEL (reference sequence). These data belong to a study of blood T cell repertoires in COVID-19. Libraries were prepared by immunoSEQ multiplex PCR; TCRdb keeps only in-frame clonotypes and omits some of them. The table has fewer than 250,000 clones, roughly 91% seen once; the top ten hold around 0.83%. The rearrangement links TRBV3-1 (or the pseudogene TRBV3-2) to TRBJ1-2, with D tentatively TRBD1 (6 bases). The sequenced sample consisted of peripheral blood. This TCR was sampled from a man aged 25 to 45 with COVID-19, enrolled during active disease. The CDR3 region is CASSLDSSNYGYTF. In DNA form, the CDR3 reads TGTGCCAGCAGCCTGGACAGTTCTAACTATGGCTACACCTTC.